These T cell receptor beta chains were read from a single sample in a study of human T cells and chemical hapten exposure. Using its own MiXCR run on the RACE reads, TCRdb lists one record per CDR3 protein. The table has 80,000 to 100,000 distinct CDR3 sequences, 8.5% to 9% seen once. Sequencing used whole blood. These receptors all come from a female donor in good health. Some clones in this sample may be carry-over from other donors' samples. Both conserved end residues are part of each CDR3.

J: TRBJ2-3; V: TRBV7-2; CDR3: CASSKTSGSGDTQYF
J: TRBJ2-5; V: TRBV12-3/TRBV12-4; CDR3: CASSWTANQETQYF
J: TRBJ2-1; V: TRBV5-1; CDR3: CASSRGLAGGPYNEQFF
J: TRBJ2-7; V: TRBV10-3; CDR3: CAISLSGREPYEQYF
J: TRBJ2-1; V: TRBV28; CDR3: CASRNRGDIPFF
J: TRBJ1-1; V: TRBV2; CDR3: CASSADLNTEAFF
J: TRBJ2-3; V: TRBV9; CDR3: CASSGATSTDTQYF
J: TRBJ2-3; V: TRBV27; CDR3: CASSLEGGGQLFHTQYF
J: TRBJ1-2; V: TRBV7-3; CDR3: CASSFQGGDGYTF
J: TRBJ2-3; V: TRBV29-1; CDR3: CSVKTGTADTQYF
J: TRBJ2-3; V: TRBV6-6; CDR3: CASSVGWADTQYF
J: TRBJ2-3; V: TRBV6-2/TRBV6-3; CDR3: CASRDVDTQYF
J: TRBJ1-2; V: TRBV28; CDR3: CASSLTGSYYGYTF
J: TRBJ2-2; V: TRBV7-9; CDR3: CASSLLVAKAGELFF
J: TRBJ2-3; V: TRBV20-1; CDR3: CSARGGGTDTQYF
J: TRBJ1-5; V: TRBV7-9; CDR3: CASSLDGTAAQPQHF
J: TRBJ1-2; V: TRBV6-1; CDR3: CASRGTGGLGYTF
J: TRBJ2-5; V: TRBV7-2; CDR3: CASSLSLAGETQYF
J: TRBJ2-7; V: TRBV3-1; CDR3: CASSQLSGGPYEQYF
J: TRBJ2-1; V: TRBV15; CDR3: CATSRDKEANREQFF
J: TRBJ2-5; V: TRBV5-1; CDR3: CASSTGQGIETQYF
J: TRBJ2-3; V: TRBV3-1; CDR3: CASSQVAGGVDTQYF
J: TRBJ2-1; V: TRBV23-1; CDR3: CASSFGRQPYNEQFF
J: TRBJ2-1; V: TRBV20-1; CDR3: CSTNPRNEQFF
J: TRBJ2-1; V: TRBV29-1; CDR3: CSVVAGRGYNEQFF
J: TRBJ2-2; V: TRBV28; CDR3: CASRGGQGRRTGELFF
J: TRBJ2-7; V: TRBV11-1; CDR3: CASSLAMDRTYEQYF
J: TRBJ2-3; V: TRBV5-1; CDR3: CASSLQDRTKGDTQYF
J: TRBJ2-7; V: TRBV20-1; CDR3: CSARADRAEEQYF
J: TRBJ1-1; V: TRBV29-1; CDR3: CSVKQKLDTEAFF
J: TRBJ2-7; V: TRBV7-2; CDR3: CASSLSAEGAYEQYF
J: TRBJ2-5; V: TRBV29-1; CDR3: CSVEDGQEETQYF
J: TRBJ1-2; V: TRBV18; CDR3: CASSPSGTGNHGYTF
J: TRBJ2-7; V: TRBV4-2; CDR3: CASSQEWTGGPNEQYF
J: TRBJ2-3; V: TRBV18; CDR3: CASSPEPSDTQYF
J: TRBJ2-1; V: TRBV28; CDR3: CASSPTGFSYNEQFF
J: TRBJ2-1; V: TRBV10-3; CDR3: CAISVYDEQFF
J: TRBJ2-5; V: TRBV28; CDR3: CASSLIERGETQYF
J: TRBJ2-5; V: TRBV5-6; CDR3: CASSLLTGDDSGRETQYF
J: TRBJ2-7; V: TRBV6-1; CDR3: CASSEVRSRFYEQYF
J: TRBJ1-3; V: TRBV5-1; CDR3: CASSRDQGNTIYF
J: TRBJ2-7; V: TRBV28; CDR3: CASSLLGAYEQYF
J: TRBJ2-1; V: TRBV4-1; CDR3: CASSQIRGRASRNEQFF
J: TRBJ2-2; V: TRBV20-1; CDR3: CSAQNTGELFF
J: TRBJ2-7; V: TRBV28; CDR3: CASSFIGERTGTYEQYF
J: TRBJ1-1; V: TRBV29-1; CDR3: CSVPTPANTEAFF
J: TRBJ2-3; V: TRBV20-1; CDR3: CSARTWASGNTDTQYF
J: TRBJ2-1; V: TRBV6-5; CDR3: CASSRLAGVDEQFF
J: TRBJ2-1; V: TRBV29-1; CDR3: CSVGLAGPVNEQFF
J: TRBJ2-1; V: TRBV6-2/TRBV6-3; CDR3: CASSYSGQGILNEQIF
J: TRBJ2-7; V: TRBV20-1; CDR3: CSARAPGLAVFHEQYF
J: TRBJ2-3; V: TRBV6-1; CDR3: CASTRNGLAGDEYTQYF
J: TRBJ2-5; V: TRBV5-5; CDR3: CASSSGQGGGETQYF
J: TRBJ1-5; V: TRBV20-1; CDR3: CSASGYRDRGYQPQHF
J: TRBJ1-5; V: TRBV6-2/TRBV6-3; CDR3: CASISQHSNQPQHF